The rows below give T cell receptor beta chains drawn from one sample of a study of identical twins. Each CDR3 protein gets one entry after TCRdb re-called the 5' RACE reads with MiXCR. The table shows some 710,000 distinct CDR3 sequences, with around 6% occurring only once. Source material: naive T cells sorted from blood. The receptor source for this set is a young man in good health. CDR3s include the opening cysteine and the closing phenylalanine or tryptophan. The D gene is left open where the match is weak. Where a row states a size, it is once, few, many or the class of an expanded clone; other rows omit it.

v_call,d_call,j_call,clone_size,cdr3_aa,cdr3_nt
TRBV29-1,.,TRBJ2-2,many,CSVVVPGIGELFF,TGCAGCGTTGTGGTACCGGGGATAGGGGAGCTGTTTTTT
TRBV7-8,TRBD2,TRBJ2-1,.,CASGEAGGLRQFF,TGTGCCAGCGGGGAAGCGGGAGGGCTACGGCAGTTCTTC
TRBV30,.,TRBJ1-1,few,CAWSPGTNTEAFF,TGTGCCTGGAGTCCGGGAACGAACACTGAAGCTTTCTTT
TRBV11-2,.,TRBJ1-3,many,CASSLQGRGNTIYF,TGTGCCAGCAGCTTACAGGGGCGGGGAAACACCATATATTTT
TRBV29-1,.,TRBJ2-3,many,CSVDAGTDTQYF,TGCAGCGTTGATGCGGGCACAGATACGCAGTATTTT
TRBV4-2,TRBD1,TRBJ2-3,few,CASSQDSVQGADTQYF,TGTGCCAGCAGCCAAGATTCCGTACAGGGGGCAGATACGCAGTATTTT
TRBV28,TRBD1,TRBJ2-2,few,CASVNAGTGVFSNTGELFF,TGTGCCAGTGTTAACGCCGGGACAGGGGTGTTTTCGAACACCGGGGAGCTGTTTTTT
TRBV29-1,TRBD1,TRBJ2-7,many,CSVGGGHNSYEQYF,TGCAGCGTTGGAGGGGGCCACAACTCCTACGAGCAGTACTTC
TRBV12-3/TRBV12-4,.,TRBJ2-3,many,CASSFLAGRADTQYF,TGTGCCAGCAGTTTTCTCGCGGGAAGGGCAGATACGCAGTATTTT
TRBV20-1,.,TRBJ2-1,many,CSAGGSGFYNEQFF,TGCAGTGCGGGTGGGAGCGGCTTCTACAATGAGCAGTTCTTC
TRBV7-6,.,TRBJ2-5,once,CASRLNLGTPQETQYF,TGTGCCAGCAGGCTGAACCTCGGGACACCTCAAGAGACCCAGTACTTC
TRBV29-1,.,TRBJ2-3,many,CSVGKDTQYF,TGCAGCGTTGGCAAAGATACGCAGTATTTT
TRBV4-1,.,TRBJ2-1,many,CASSQVGRYSYNEQFF,TGCGCCAGCAGCCAAGTCGGTAGATACTCCTACAATGAGCAGTTCTTC
TRBV11-2,.,TRBJ2-4,.,CASSFAGQGNIQYF,TGTGCCAGCAGCTTTGCAGGTCAGGGAAACATTCAGTACTTC
TRBV6-5,.,TRBJ2-2,many,CASSYFERNTGELFF,TGTGCCAGCAGTTACTTCGAAAGAAACACCGGGGAGCTGTTTTTT
TRBV7-8,.,TRBJ1-4,.,CASSWEVGLPSGNEKLFF,TGTGCCAGCAGCTGGGAAGTGGGACTTCCATCGGGTAATGAAAAACTGTTTTTT
TRBV7-8,TRBD1,TRBJ2-3,few,CASSLLGQGSDTQYF,TGTGCCAGCAGCTTACTCGGACAGGGGTCTGATACGCAGTATTTT